This T cell receptor (beta chain) appears in the sequencing data of a study of Graves' ophthalmopathy and Graves' hyperthyroidism. General study points: This model predicted ophthalmopathy progression (sensitivity around 71%, specificity around 72%).

At least ten counts were recorded for this clonotype. What it binds is not known. Unmatched junction bases numbered 4, after V lost 5 bases and J lost 7 bases. The CDR3 is made up of 12 amino acids. Researchers took RNA transcripts and amplified TCR beta CDR3 regions from them. First-round RT-PCR used HTBI primers; second-round multiplex PCR followed. From the multiplex PCR reads, TCRdb called clonotypes with MiXCR, one entry per CDR3 protein. The sample carries about 500,000 distinct CDR3 sequences, 13% to 15% recorded once. Exclusion criteria comprised other autoimmune diseases, uncontrolled infections, pregnancy or lactation in patients. Orbital computed tomography, together with clinical symptoms, serum thyroxine, TRAb and thyroid ultrasound, was used for diagnosis. PBMCs came from over 9.5 ml of fresh peripheral blood.

The gene calls are TRBV12-3 or TRBV12-4 and TRBJ2-7; 8 bases fit TRBD1. The specimen sequenced was blood. The origin of this receptor is a woman aged 25 to 39 with Graves' ophthalmopathy. The CDR3 loop is CASSRTGIEQYF. CDR3 bases: TGTGCCAGCAGTCGGACAGGGATTGAGCAGTACTTC.